This T cell receptor beta chain was sequenced for a study of blood T cells in healthy people across ages (dated by TCRdb to the mid-2010s). Broadly, across the study: In model experiments, template switching captured roughly one uniquely barcoded TCR beta cDNA molecule for every two T cells. To avoid experimental bias, donors of different ages were distributed randomly across sequencing lanes. Two additional independent replicas of 1 million unique cDNA reads from the same blood draw were analyzed for two donors (one aged 18 to 30 and one aged 80 or older). The donors were split into four age groups: young (average about 15 years), middle-aged (roughly 39), aged (62) and long-lived (about 74). Using deep sequencing normalized with unique cDNA molecular identifiers, the study measured how TCR beta repertoire diversity changes with age.

The CDR3 goes from the cysteine to the phenylalanine over 16 residues. Only the CDR3 part of the read is kept: 48 bases, read in frame from the first base. V lost 2 bases and J lost 5 bases, and the count of bases not matched to a germline gene is 6. CDR1 is given as MNHEY and CDR2 as SVGAGI, both from the germline V gene. Systemically healthy Caucasian individuals from Russia, 35 to 50 in total and aged 6 to 90 years, were included as donors. Around 9.7 milliliters of peripheral blood were collected from each donor into EDTA-treated Vacutainer tubes. Ficoll-Paque density-gradient centrifugation was used to isolate PBMCs, with at least 7 million per sample. Total RNA was extracted from PBMCs with Trizol reagent, with at least 5.5 micrograms obtained per sample. Naive CD45RAhigh/CD27high T cell percentages were measured by flow cytometry on a PBMC aliquot from every donor. Receptor libraries were prepared by 5' RACE. This sample was sequenced with an Illumina HiSeq 2500. A second PCR of roughly 6 to 12 cycles was performed with a sample-barcoded 5' primer and a J-beta primer mix. A template-switch 5' adaptor carrying 12 random nucleotides introduced a unique molecular identifier onto each TCR beta cDNA molecule. Each sample yielded at least 3 million CDR3-containing paired-end reads. All of the RNA was converted into first-strand cDNA using the Mint cDNA synthesis kit, with a TRBC-specific oligonucleotide serving as the primer. After uracil-DNA glycosylase treatment, a first 18-cycle PCR used universal primers M1SS and BC2_uni_R on all cDNA. The study's own analysis went as follows. For normalization, 1 million high-quality reads, each with a distinct molecular identifier, were randomly selected from each sample. Instead of being binned into consensus sequences, reads with shared molecular identifiers were discarded. MiTCR, set to a Q25 quality threshold and the strictest error-elimination algorithm, was used for CDR3 identification, clonotype clustering and error correction. A nonparametric unseen species model with Euler transformation was used to estimate a lower bound on total TCR beta diversity. TCRdb reanalyzed the raw reads on its own, using fastp at Q25 for trimming and MiXCR for clone calling, and kept in-frame beta chains. All rows with the same CDR3 protein become a single entry with the most common DNA and genes. The V and J calls come from TCRdb's annotation, not from the publication. The sample table shows about 1.6 million distinct CDR3 sequences, and around 36% are seen once. About 11% of the sample goes to the ten largest clones.

A remark on this clonotype: Its binding antigen is unknown. Within one base of it there is no much larger clone, and no base qualities were kept.

What the study reported, not specific to this receptor: The CMV infection status of donors was not known, potentially confounding age-related changes in expanded clonotypes. A strong correlation was found between observed TCR beta diversity and the percentage of naive T cells measured by flow cytometry. Observed TCR beta diversity per million T cells fell roughly linearly with age, and a significant reduction was already apparent by age approximately 40. Compared with the aged group, the long-lived group had more naive CD4+ T cells, fewer expanded clones and increased TCR diversity, suggesting age selection. Estimates of total diversity from one million sequenced T cells were regarded as lower bounds and underestimates. Conclusive comparison of naive and antigen-experienced compartments was prevented by the profiling of bulk unsorted PBMCs.

The chain uses TRBV6-5 and TRBJ2-5; 12 bases in the junction line up with TRBD2. The receptor was isolated from a woman aged 25 to 39 in good health. The sequenced sample consisted of blood. The bases are TGTGCCAGCAGTTACGTGACTAGCGGGGGAGGCGAGACCCAGTACTTC. This encodes CASSYVTSGGGETQYF.